This note documents a single T cell receptor (beta chain) sequence. Source study methods: Quantification of nucleated cells was approximated via reference gene primer amplification. The protocol was immunoSEQ multiplex PCR, while the TCRdb copy is restricted to in-frame clones and leaves out a portion. The DNA gave D and trimming, while V, J and clone size come from that table. The sample consists of approximately 150,000 clones, about nine tenths of them appearing once. CDR1 and CDR2 (germline): MNHEY, SMNVEV (reference sequence). This CDR3 has 17 amino acids. The junction had 10 bases not matched to a gene; V was cut back by 5 bases and J by 0 bases. The sample is drawn from a study of blood T cell repertoires in COVID-19.

This TCR was sampled from a woman aged 45-60 years with acute or convalescent COVID-19. This sequence joins TRBV27 and TRBJ1-3; TRBD1 agrees at 7 bases. What was sequenced was peripheral blood. CDR3 in DNA: TGTGCCAGCAGTCGATACCCGGACAGGTCCTCTGGAAACACCATATATTTT. Its protein product is CASSRYPDRSSGNTIYF.